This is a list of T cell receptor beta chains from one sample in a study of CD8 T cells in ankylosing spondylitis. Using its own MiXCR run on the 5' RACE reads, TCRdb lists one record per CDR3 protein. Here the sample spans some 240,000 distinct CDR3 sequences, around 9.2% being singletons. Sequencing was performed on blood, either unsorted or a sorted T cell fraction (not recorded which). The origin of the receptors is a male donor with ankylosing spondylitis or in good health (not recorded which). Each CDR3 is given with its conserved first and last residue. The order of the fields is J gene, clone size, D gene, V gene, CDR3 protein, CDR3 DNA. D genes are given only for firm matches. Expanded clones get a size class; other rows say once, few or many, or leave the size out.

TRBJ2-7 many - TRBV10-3 CAISLDLTSEQYF TGTGCCATCTCACTGGACCTGACGTCCGAGCAGTACTTC
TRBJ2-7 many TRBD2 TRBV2 CASGGIDLAENYEQYF TGTGCCAGCGGGGGAATCGACCTAGCGGAGAACTACGAGCAGTACTTC
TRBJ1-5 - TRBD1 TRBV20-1 CSARKPGTGERYSNQPQHF TGCAGTGCCCGCAAACCCGGGACAGGGGAAAGGTATAGCAATCAGCCCCAGCATTTT
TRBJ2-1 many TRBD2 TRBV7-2 CASSSGGTSSDEQFF TGTGCCAGCAGCTCGGGCGGGACTAGCTCCGATGAGCAGTTCTTC
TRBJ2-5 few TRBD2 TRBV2 CASSEERGLAGGNKETQYF TGTGCCAGCAGTGAGGAGAGGGGGCTAGCGGGAGGGAACAAAGAGACCCAGTACTTC
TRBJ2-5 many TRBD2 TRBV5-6 CASSPTSRETQYF TGTGCCAGCAGCCCGACTAGCCGGGAGACCCAGTACTTC
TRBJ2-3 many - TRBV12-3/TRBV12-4 CASSLLSPQDTQYF TGTGCCAGCAGTTTACTGTCCCCACAGGATACGCAGTATTTT
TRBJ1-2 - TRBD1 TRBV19 CASSSGQGASYGYTF TGTGCCAGTAGTTCAGGACAGGGGGCTAGCTATGGCTACACCTTC
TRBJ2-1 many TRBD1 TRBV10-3 CAISDPGTVFYNEQFF TGTGCCATCAGTGACCCCGGGACAGTCTTCTACAATGAGCAGTTCTTC
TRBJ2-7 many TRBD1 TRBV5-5 CASSLRGTGGMNYEQYF TGTGCCAGCAGCCTGCGAGGGACAGGGGGCATGAACTACGAGCAGTACTTC
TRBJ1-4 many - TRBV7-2 CASSLALLEKLFF TGTGCCAGCAGCTTAGCTCTTCTGGAAAAACTGTTTTTT
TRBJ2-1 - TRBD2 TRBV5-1 CASSLMSGRQYNEQFF TGCGCCAGCAGCCTTATGAGCGGGAGGCAGTACAATGAGCAGTTCTTC
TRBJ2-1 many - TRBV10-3 CAISESPGAYNEQFF TGTGCCATCAGTGAGTCGCCAGGGGCCTACAATGAGCAGTTCTTC
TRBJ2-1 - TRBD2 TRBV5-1 CASSRRGLAGALNEQFF TGCGCCAGCAGCCGGAGGGGACTAGCGGGGGCTCTTAATGAGCAGTTCTTC
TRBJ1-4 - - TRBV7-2 CASSLTGTNEKLFF TGTGCCAGCAGCTTGACGGGAACTAATGAAAAACTGTTTTTT
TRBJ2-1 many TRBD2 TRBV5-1 CASSLAGLAGGNEQFF TGCGCCAGCAGCTTGGCGGGACTAGCGGGAGGGAATGAGCAGTTCTTC
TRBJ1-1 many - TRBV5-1 CASSLPSPGTEAFF TGCGCCAGCAGCTTGCCAAGCCCCGGAACTGAAGCTTTCTTT
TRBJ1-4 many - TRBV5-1 CASSILTGTFPEKLFF TGCGCCAGCAGCATATTGACAGGCACCTTCCCTGAAAAACTGTTTTTT
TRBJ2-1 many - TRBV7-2 CASSRIRSGVYNEQFF TGTGCCAGCAGCCGAATAAGGTCGGGGGTCTACAATGAGCAGTTCTTC
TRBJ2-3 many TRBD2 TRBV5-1 CASSLATSGSADTQYF TGCGCCAGCAGCTTGGCTACTAGCGGGAGTGCTGATACGCAGTATTTT